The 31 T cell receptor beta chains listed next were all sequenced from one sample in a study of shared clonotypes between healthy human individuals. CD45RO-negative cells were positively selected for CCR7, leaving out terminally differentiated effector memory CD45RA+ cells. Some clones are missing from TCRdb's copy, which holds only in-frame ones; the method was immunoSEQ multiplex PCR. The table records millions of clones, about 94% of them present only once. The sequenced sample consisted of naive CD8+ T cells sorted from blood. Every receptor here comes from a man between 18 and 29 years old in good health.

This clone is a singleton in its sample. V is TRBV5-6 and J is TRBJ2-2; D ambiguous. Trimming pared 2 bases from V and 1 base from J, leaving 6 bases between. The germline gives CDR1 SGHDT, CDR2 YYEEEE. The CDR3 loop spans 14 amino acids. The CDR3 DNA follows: TGTGCCAGCAGCTTTTACGAGAACACCGGGGAGCTGTTTTTT. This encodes CASSFYENTGELFF.

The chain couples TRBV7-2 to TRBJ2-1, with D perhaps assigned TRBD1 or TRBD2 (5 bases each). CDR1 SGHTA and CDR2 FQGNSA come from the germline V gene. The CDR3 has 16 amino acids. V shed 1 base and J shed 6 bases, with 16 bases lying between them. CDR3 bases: TGTGCCAGCAGCTTAGGGCCGGGACCCCGGGCCAATGAGCAGTTCTTC. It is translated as CASSLGPGPRANEQFF.

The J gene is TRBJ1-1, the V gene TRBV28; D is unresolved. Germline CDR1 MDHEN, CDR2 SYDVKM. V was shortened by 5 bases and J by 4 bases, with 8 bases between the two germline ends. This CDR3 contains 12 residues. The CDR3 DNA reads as TGTGCCAGCAGTCCCCGGGTCACTGAAGCTTTCTTT. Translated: CASSPRVTEAFF.

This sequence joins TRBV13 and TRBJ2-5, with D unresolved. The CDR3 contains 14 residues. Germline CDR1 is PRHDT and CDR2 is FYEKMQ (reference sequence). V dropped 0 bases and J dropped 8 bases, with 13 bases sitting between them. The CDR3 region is CASSLGSAVDTQYF. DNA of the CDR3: TGTGCCAGCAGCTTAGGCTCTGCCGTTGACACCCAGTACTTC.

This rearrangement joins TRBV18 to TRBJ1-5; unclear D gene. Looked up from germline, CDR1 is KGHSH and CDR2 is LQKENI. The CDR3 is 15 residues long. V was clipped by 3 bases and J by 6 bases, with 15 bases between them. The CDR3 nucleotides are TGTGCCAGCTCACCCCCGGGGAGGGCAGGTCAGCCCCAGCATTTT. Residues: CASSPPGRAGQPQHF.

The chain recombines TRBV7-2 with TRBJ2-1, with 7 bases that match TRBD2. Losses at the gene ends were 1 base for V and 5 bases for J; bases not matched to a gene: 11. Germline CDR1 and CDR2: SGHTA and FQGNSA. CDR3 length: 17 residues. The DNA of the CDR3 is TGTGCCAGCAGCTTAGGTGGGTGGCGGGAGAGGGACAATGAGCAGTTCTTC. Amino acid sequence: CASSLGGWRERDNEQFF.

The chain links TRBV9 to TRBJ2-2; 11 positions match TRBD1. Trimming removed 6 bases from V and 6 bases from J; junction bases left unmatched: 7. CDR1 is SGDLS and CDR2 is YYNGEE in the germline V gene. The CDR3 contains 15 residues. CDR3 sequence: CASNGQGATPGELFF. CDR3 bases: TGTGCCAGCAACGGACAGGGGGCAACCCCCGGGGAGCTGTTTTTT.

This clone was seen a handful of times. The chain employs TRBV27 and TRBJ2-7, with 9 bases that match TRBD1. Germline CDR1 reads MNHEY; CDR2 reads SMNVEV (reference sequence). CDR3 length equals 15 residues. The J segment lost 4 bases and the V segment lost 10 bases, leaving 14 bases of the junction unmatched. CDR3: CANYDPGQGGYEQYF. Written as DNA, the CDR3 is TGTGCCAACTATGACCCGGGACAGGGAGGGTACGAGCAGTACTTC.

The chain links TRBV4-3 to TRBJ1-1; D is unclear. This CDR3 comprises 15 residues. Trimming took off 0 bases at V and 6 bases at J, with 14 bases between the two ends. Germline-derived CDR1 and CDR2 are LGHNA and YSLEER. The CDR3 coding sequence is TGCGCCAGCAGCCAAGAGGGTCTAATCGATTCTGAAGCTTTCTTT. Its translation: CASSQEGLIDSEAFF.

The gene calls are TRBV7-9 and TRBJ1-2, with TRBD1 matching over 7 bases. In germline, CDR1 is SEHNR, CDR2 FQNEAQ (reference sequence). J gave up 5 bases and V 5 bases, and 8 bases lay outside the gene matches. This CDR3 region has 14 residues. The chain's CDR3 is CASSPPGQIYGYTF. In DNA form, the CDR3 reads TGTGCCAGCAGCCCCCCGGGACAGATTTATGGCTACACCTTC.

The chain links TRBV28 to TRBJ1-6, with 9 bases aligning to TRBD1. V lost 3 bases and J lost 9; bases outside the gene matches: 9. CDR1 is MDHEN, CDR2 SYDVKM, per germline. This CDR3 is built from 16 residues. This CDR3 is CASSLRGTGRGSPLHF. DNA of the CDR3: TGTGCCAGCAGTTTGCGCGGGACAGGGCGAGGTTCACCCCTCCACTTT.

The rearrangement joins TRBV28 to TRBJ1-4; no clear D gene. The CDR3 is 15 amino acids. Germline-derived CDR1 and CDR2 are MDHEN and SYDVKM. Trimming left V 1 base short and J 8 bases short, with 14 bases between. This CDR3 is CASSLFGSSGEKLFF. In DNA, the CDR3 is TGTGCCAGCAGTTTATTCGGGAGTTCGGGCGAAAAACTGTTTTTT.

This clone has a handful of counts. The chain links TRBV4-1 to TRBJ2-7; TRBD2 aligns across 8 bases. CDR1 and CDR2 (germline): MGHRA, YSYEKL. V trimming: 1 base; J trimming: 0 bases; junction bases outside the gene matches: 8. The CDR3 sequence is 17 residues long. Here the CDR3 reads CASSQVAAAGGSYEQYF. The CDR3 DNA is TGCGCCAGCAGCCAAGTGGCCGCGGCGGGGGGCTCCTACGAGCAGTACTTC.

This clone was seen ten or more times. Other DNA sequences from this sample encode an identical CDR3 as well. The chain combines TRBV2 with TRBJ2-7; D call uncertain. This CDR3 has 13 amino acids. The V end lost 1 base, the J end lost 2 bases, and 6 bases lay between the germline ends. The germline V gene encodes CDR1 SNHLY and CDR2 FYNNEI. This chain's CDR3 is CASSEGVAYEQYF. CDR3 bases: TGTGCCAGCAGTGAAGGTGTGGCCTACGAGCAGTACTTC.

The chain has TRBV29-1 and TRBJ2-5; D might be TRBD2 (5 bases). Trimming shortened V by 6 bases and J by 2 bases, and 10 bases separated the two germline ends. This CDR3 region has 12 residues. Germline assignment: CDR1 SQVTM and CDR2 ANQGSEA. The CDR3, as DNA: TGCAGCGTAATCGGGATGCAAGAGACCCAGTACTTC. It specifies CSVIGMQETQYF.

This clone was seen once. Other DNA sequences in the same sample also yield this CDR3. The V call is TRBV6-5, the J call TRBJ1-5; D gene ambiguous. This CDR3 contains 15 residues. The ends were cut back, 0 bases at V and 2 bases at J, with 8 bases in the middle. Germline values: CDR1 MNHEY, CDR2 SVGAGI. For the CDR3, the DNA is TGTGCCAGCAGTTACTCTGCCCGTGGCAATCAGCCCCAGCATTTT. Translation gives CASSYSARGNQPQHF.

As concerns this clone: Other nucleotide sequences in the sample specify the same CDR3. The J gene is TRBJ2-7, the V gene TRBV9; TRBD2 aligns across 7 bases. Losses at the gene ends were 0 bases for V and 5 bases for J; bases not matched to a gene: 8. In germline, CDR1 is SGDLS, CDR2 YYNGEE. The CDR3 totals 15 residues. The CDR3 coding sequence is TGTGCCAGCAGCGTAGGTGGCGGGAGTTTAAACGAGCAGTACTTC. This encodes CASSVGGGSLNEQYF.

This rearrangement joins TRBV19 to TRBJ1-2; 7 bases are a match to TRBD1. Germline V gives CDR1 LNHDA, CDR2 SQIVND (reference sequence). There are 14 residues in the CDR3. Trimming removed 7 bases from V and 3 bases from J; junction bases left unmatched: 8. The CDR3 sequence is CASNAGTAYYGYTF. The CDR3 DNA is TGTGCCAGTAATGCCGGGACAGCATACTATGGCTACACCTTC.

CDR3 sequence reads: CASSSQGSSYNEQFF. The CDR3 DNA reads as TGTGCCAGCAGCTCACAGGGGAGCTCCTACAATGAGCAGTTCTTC. The rearrangement links TRBV7-9 to TRBJ2-1, with TRBD1 matching 7 bases. The CDR3 runs 15 residues. Germline V gives CDR1 SEHNR, CDR2 FQNEAQ (reference sequence). V shed 4 bases, J shed 0 bases, and the junction held 3 bases outside the gene matches. The entire variable domain, with the rest obtained from reference TRBV7-9 and TRBJ2-1, is as follows: DTGVSQNPRHKITKRGQNVTFRCDPISEHNRLYWYRQTLGQGPEFLTYFQNEAQLEKSRLLSDRFSAERPKGSFSTLEIQRTEQGDSAMYLCASSSQGSSYNEQFFGPGTRLTVL.

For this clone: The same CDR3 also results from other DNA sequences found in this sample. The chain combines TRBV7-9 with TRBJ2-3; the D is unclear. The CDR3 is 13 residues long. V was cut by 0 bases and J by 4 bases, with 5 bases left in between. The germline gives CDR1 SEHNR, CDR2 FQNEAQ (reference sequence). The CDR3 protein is CASSLALSDTQYF. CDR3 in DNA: TGTGCCAGCAGCTTAGCCCTGTCAGATACGCAGTATTTT. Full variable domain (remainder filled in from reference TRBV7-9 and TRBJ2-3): DTGVSQNPRHKITKRGQNVTFRCDPISEHNRLYWYRQTLGQGPEFLTYFQNEAQLEKSRLLSDRFSAERPKGSFSTLEIQRTEQGDSAMYLCASSLALSDTQYFGPGTRLTVL.

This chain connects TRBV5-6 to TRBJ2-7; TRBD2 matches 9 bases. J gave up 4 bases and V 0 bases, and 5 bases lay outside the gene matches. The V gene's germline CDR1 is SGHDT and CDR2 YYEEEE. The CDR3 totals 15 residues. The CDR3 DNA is TGTGCCAGCAGCTTGGGGACTAGCGCCGGGTACGAGCAGTACTTC. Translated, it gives CASSLGTSAGYEQYF.

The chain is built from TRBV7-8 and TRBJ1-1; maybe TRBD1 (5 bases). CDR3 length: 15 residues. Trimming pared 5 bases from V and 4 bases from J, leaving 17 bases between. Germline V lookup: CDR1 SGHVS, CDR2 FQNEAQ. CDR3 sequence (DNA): TGTGCCAGCAGCCCAGTCCGGGGCGCGGGCACTGAAGCTTTCTTT. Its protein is CASSPVRGAGTEAFF.

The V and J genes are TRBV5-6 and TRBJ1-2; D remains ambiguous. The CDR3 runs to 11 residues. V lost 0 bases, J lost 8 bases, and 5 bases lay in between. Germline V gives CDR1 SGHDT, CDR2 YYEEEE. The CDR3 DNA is TGTGCCAGCAGCTTGGCCGGAGGCTACACCTTC. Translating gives CASSLAGGYTF.

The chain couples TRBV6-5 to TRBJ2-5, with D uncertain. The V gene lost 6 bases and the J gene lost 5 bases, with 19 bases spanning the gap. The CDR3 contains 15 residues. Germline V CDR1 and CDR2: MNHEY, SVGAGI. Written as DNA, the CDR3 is TGTGCCAGCAGCCCCCACGGATGGCTAAGTGAGACCCAGTACTTC. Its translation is CASSPHGWLSETQYF.

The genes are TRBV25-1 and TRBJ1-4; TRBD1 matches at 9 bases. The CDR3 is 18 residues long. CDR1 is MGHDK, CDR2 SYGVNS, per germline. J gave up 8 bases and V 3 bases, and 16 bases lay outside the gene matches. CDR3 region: CASSDPGTGSRNLEKLFF. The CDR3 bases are TGTGCCAGCAGTGACCCCGGGACAGGGTCTAGAAATCTCGAAAAACTGTTTTTT.

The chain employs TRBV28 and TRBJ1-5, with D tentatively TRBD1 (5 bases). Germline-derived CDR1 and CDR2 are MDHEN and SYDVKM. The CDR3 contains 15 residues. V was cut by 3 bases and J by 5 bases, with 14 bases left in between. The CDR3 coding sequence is TGTGCCAGCAGTTTCGGGTCTCTAGGGGATCAGCCCCAGCATTTT. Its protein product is CASSFGSLGDQPQHF.

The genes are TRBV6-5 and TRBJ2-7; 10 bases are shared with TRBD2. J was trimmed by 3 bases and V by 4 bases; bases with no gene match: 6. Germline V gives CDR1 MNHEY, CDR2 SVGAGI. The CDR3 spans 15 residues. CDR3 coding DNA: TGTGCCAGCAGTTCTCGGACTAGCGGACTCTACGAGCAGTACTTC. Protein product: CASSSRTSGLYEQYF.

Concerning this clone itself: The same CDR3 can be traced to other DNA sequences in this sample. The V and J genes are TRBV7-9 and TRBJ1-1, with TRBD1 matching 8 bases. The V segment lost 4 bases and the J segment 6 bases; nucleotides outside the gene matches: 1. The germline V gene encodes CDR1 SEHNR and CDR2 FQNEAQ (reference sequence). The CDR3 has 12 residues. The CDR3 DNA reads TGTGCCAGCAGCTCGGACAGGGCTGAAGCTTTCTTT. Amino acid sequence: CASSSDRAEAFF.

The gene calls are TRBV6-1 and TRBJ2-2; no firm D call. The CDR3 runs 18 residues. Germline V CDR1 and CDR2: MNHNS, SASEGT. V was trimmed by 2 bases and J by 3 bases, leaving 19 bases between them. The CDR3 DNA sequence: TGTGCCAGCAGTGAACTCATTGGGCCGCCTCCCTACACCGGGGAGCTGTTTTTT. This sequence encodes CASSELIGPPPYTGELFF.

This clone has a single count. CDR3 coding DNA: TGTGCCAGCAGCACCTCTCCGGGACAGGGGGCGGGCAATGAGCAGTTCTTC. Protein product: CASSTSPGQGAGNEQFF. This chain uses TRBV7-9 with TRBJ2-1; 12 nucleotides line up with TRBD1. Germline values: CDR1 SEHNR, CDR2 FQNEAQ (reference sequence). The junction had 11 bases not matched to a gene; V was cut back by 5 bases and J by 6 bases. CDR3 length equals 17 residues.

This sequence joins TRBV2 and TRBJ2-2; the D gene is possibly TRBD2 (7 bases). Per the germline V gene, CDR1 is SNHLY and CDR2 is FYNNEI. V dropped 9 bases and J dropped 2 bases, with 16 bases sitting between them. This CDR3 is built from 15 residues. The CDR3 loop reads CARDTGGANTGELFF. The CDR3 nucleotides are TGTGCCAGAGATACGGGGGGCGCCAACACCGGGGAGCTGTTTTTT.